These 30 T cell receptor beta chains were sequenced from one sample in a study of blood T cell repertoires in COVID-19. Clones were sequenced by immunoSEQ multiplex PCR, and TCRdb holds only the in-frame ones, with some missing. Among some 170,000 clones listed, roughly 84% were seen once. What was sequenced was peripheral blood. These receptors came from an elderly woman with active or convalescent COVID-19.

This rearrangement joins TRBV19 to TRBJ2-7; the D gene is possibly TRBD1 (6 bases). CDR1 is LNHDA and CDR2 is SQIVND in the germline V gene (reference sequence). The CDR3 is made up of 15 amino acids. The V end was cut by 4 bases, the J end by 6 bases, with 19 bases between. CDR3 region: CASSNGGLVGREQYF. The CDR3 DNA reads as TGTGCCAGTAGTAATGGGGGCTTGGTAGGGCGCGAGCAGTACTTC.

The gene calls are TRBV5-1 and TRBJ2-2; the match to TRBD1 covers 7 bases. V gave up 7 bases and J gave up 9 bases; unmatched junction bases: 6. The CDR3 is made up of 12 amino acids. Germline V gene data show CDR1 as SGHRS and CDR2 as YFSETQ. For the CDR3, the DNA is TGCGCCAGCTCGAGACAGGGCCGGGAGCTGTTTTTT. This codes for CASSRQGRELFF.

This clone was detected only a few times. The chain recombines TRBV5-1 with TRBJ1-6; TRBD1 matches 8 bases. The CDR3 has 15 amino acids. The J segment lost 8 bases and the V segment lost 2 bases, leaving 6 bases of the junction unmatched. CDR1 is SGHRS and CDR2 is YFSETQ in the germline V gene. As DNA, the CDR3 is TGCGCCAGCAGCTTTGAGGGGACAGGCTATTCACCCCTCCACTTT. This encodes CASSFEGTGYSPLHF. Full variable domain (rest looked up from reference TRBV5-1 and TRBJ1-6): KAGVTQTPRYLIKTRGQQVTLSCSPISGHRSVSWYQQTPGQGLQFLFEYFSETQRNKGNFPGRFSGRQFSNSRSEMNVSTLELGDSALYLCASSFEGTGYSPLHFGNGTRLTVT.

This clone was recorded once. The genes are TRBV19 and TRBJ1-5, with 8 bases that match TRBD1. The ends lost 7 bases at V and 7 bases at J; junction bases unmatched: 9. The V gene's germline CDR1 is LNHDA and CDR2 SQIVND (reference sequence). The CDR3 has 14 amino acids. This CDR3 reads CASNPDRAGQPQHF. CDR3 in DNA: TGTGCCAGTAATCCGGACAGGGCGGGGCAGCCCCAGCATTTT.

This chain uses TRBV2 with TRBJ2-1, with TRBD2 identical over 9 bases. J lost 4 bases, V lost 5 bases, and 12 bases had no gene match. This CDR3 spans 17 amino acids. Germline assignment: CDR1 SNHLY and CDR2 FYNNEI. In nucleotides, the CDR3 is TGTGCCAGCAGTACGGGGAGTAGCGGGGGAAAATACAATGAGCAGTTCTTC. This sequence encodes CASSTGSSGGKYNEQFF.

J is TRBJ2-7 and V is TRBV4-1, with TRBD2 identical over 8 bases. CDR3 length: 16 residues. Germline values: CDR1 MGHRA, CDR2 YSYEKL. V was clipped by 3 bases and J by 3 bases; unmatched bases: 10. The CDR3: CASSQAFGGAIYEQYF. The DNA for the CDR3 is TGCGCCAGCAGCCAGGCCTTCGGGGGGGCGATCTACGAGCAGTACTTC.

The chain is built from TRBV10-3 and TRBJ1-2; 7 positions agree with TRBD1. Germline values: CDR1 ENHRY, CDR2 SYGVKD. The CDR3 is made up of 15 amino acids. The J segment lost 2 bases and the V segment lost 3 bases, leaving 6 bases of the junction unmatched. CDR3 amino acids: CAISESSRGNYGYTF. The CDR3 bases are TGTGCCATCAGTGAATCGTCCAGGGGGAACTATGGCTACACCTTC.

The chain links TRBV6-2 or TRBV6-3 to TRBJ1-1, with 7 bases fitting TRBD1. CDR3 size: 18 residues. V shed 5 bases and J 1 base; nucleotides not matched to a gene: 16. Germline values: CDR1 MNHEY, CDR2 SVGEGT. The CDR3 bases are TGTGCCAGCAGTCTTAGGAATACAGGGGCGAAAGGGAACACTGAAGCTTTCTTT. The encoded protein is CASSLRNTGAKGNTEAFF.

This chain links TRBV6-2 or TRBV6-3 with TRBJ1-4; TRBD1 matches 7 bases. V lost 5 bases, J lost 0 bases, and 15 bases stayed unmatched. The CDR3 has 19 amino acids. The germline gives CDR1 MNHEY, CDR2 SVGEGT. In DNA, the CDR3 is TGTGCCAGCAGTCCAACGCCGGGACAGTTAGTTGCAACTAATGAAAAACTGTTTTTT. Its translation is CASSPTPGQLVATNEKLFF.

This chain joins TRBV3-1 (or the pseudogene TRBV3-2) and TRBJ1-1; 11 positions match TRBD1. The ends lost 4 bases at V and 5 bases at J; junction bases unmatched: 9. This CDR3 region has 16 residues. The germline gives CDR1 LGHDT, CDR2 YNNKEL (reference sequence). The CDR3 loop reads CASSPRTGGFGTEAFF. DNA for the CDR3: TGTGCCAGCAGCCCCCGGACAGGGGGCTTCGGAACTGAAGCTTTCTTT.

This sequence joins TRBV7-2 and TRBJ1-2; a weak D match, TRBD1 (5 bases). Deletions cut 4 bases from V and 4 bases from J, with 13 bases between. CDR1 and CDR2 from the germline V gene are SGHTA and FQGNSA. The CDR3 loop spans 14 amino acids. CDR3 coding DNA: TGTGCCAGCAGCTCGGGACGGGGGGTCTATGGCTACACCTTC. This translates into CASSSGRGVYGYTF. Combining the CDR3 with reference TRBV7-2 and TRBJ1-2 gives the whole variable domain GAGVSQSPSNKVTEKGKDVELRCDPISGHTALYWYRQSLGQGLEFLIYFQGNSAPDKSGLPSDRFSAERTGGSVSTLTIQRTQQEDSAVYLCASSSGRGVYGYTFGSGTRLTVV.

This clone was observed a single time. V usage is TRBV6-2 or TRBV6-3 and J usage is TRBJ1-5; 11 bases align to TRBD1. Germline loops: CDR1 MNHEY, CDR2 SVGEGT. This CDR3 spans 16 amino acids. J gave up 6 bases and V 5 bases, and 9 bases lay outside the gene matches. The CDR3 region is CASSLAGQGAFQPQHF. CDR3 DNA sequence: TGTGCCAGCAGTCTCGCTGGACAGGGGGCCTTTCAGCCCCAGCATTTT.

The CDR3 sequence: CASSQDPAGAWTDTQYF. In DNA form, the CDR3 reads TGTGCCAGCAGCCAAGATCCAGCGGGGGCCTGGACAGATACGCAGTATTTT. V usage is TRBV3-1 (or the pseudogene TRBV3-2) and J usage is TRBJ2-3; 8 nucleotides match TRBD2. V lost 0 bases, J lost 3 bases, and 8 bases stayed unmatched. Per the germline V gene, CDR1 is LGHDT and CDR2 is YNNKEL (reference sequence). The CDR3 runs to 17 residues.

The chain carries TRBV25-1 and TRBJ1-3; D is undetermined. Germline-derived CDR1 and CDR2 are MGHDK and SYGVNS. Trimming removed 1 base from V and 4 bases from J, with 5 bases in between. The CDR3 consists of 13 residues. The CDR3 spells CASSEWEGNTIYF. The CDR3 DNA reads TGTGCCAGCAGTGAATGGGAGGGAAACACCATATATTTT.

The chain recombines TRBV6-5 with TRBJ1-2, with TRBD1 matching 10 bases. Trimming cost V 2 bases and J 0 bases; bases outside gene matches: 3. Germline values: CDR1 MNHEY, CDR2 SVGAGI. The CDR3 runs to 16 residues. CDR3 sequence: CASSYDRGQSNYGYTF. CDR3 nucleotides: TGTGCCAGCAGTTACGACAGGGGGCAGTCTAACTATGGCTACACCTTC.

The rearrangement joins TRBV27 to TRBJ2-5; D gene uncertain. Trimming stripped 0 bases from V and 1 base from J, with 9 bases between. The CDR3 length is 15 residues. CDR1 MNHEY and CDR2 SMNVEV come from the germline V gene (reference sequence). In nucleotides, the CDR3 is TGTGCCAGCAGTTTATCCCGACTCGTCCAAGAGACCCAGTACTTC. As protein: CASSLSRLVQETQYF.

The genes are TRBV7-2 and TRBJ2-7, with 9 bases that match TRBD2. The V gene end was trimmed by 0 bases and the J gene end by 3 bases; junction bases not matched to a gene: 3. Germline lookup yields CDR1 SGHTA and CDR2 FQGNSA. The CDR3 length is 15 residues. Here the CDR3 reads CASSLARGGGYEQYF. The CDR3 DNA sequence: TGTGCCAGCAGCTTAGCGCGCGGGGGGGGCTACGAGCAGTACTTC.

The genes are TRBV10-3 and TRBJ2-3; 12 bases align to TRBD1. The germline V gene encodes CDR1 ENHRY and CDR2 SYGVKD. With V trimmed by 8 bases and J by 5 bases, 11 bases remained unmatched. The CDR3 has 16 residues. CDR3 region: CAIREQGQGAGDTQYF. The DNA of the CDR3 is TGTGCCATCCGGGAACAGGGACAGGGGGCCGGAGATACGCAGTATTTT.

The J gene is TRBJ2-3, the V gene TRBV13; 15 nucleotides align to TRBD2. The CDR3 loop spans 18 amino acids. With 5 bases clipped from V and 3 bases from J, the junction kept 9 bases outside the gene matches. The germline V gene encodes CDR1 PRHDT and CDR2 FYEKMQ (reference sequence). Written as DNA, the CDR3 is TGTGCCAGCAGCCTACGGACTAGCGGGGGGGCCTCGACAGATACGCAGTATTTT. Translating it yields CASSLRTSGGASTDTQYF.

This sequence joins TRBV4-1 and TRBJ1-4; maybe TRBD1 (5 bases). V was trimmed by 0 bases and J by 1 base, leaving 9 bases between them. From germline, CDR1 is MGHRA and CDR2 YSYEKL. This CDR3 region has 16 residues. CDR3 residues: CASSQDRGGTNEKLFF. The CDR3 DNA reads as TGCGCCAGCAGCCAAGATCGGGGGGGAACTAATGAAAAACTGTTTTTT.

The CDR3 sequence is CASSNRGRGETQYF. The CDR3 DNA is TGTGCCAGCAGCAACAGGGGCCGGGGGGAGACCCAGTACTTC. This sequence joins TRBV5-8 and TRBJ2-5; D may be TRBD1 (7 bases). CDR3 size: 14 residues. Per the germline V gene, CDR1 is SGHTS and CDR2 is YDEGEE. With 4 bases removed from V and 5 bases from J, the gap between germline ends came to 15 bases.

The CDR3 DNA follows: TGTGCCACCAGTGATTCTCGACTAGCATCAAACACCGGGGAGCTGTTTTTT. Its protein product is CATSDSRLASNTGELFF. The V gene is TRBV24-1, the J gene TRBJ2-2; the match to TRBD2 covers 7 bases. Trimming took 2 bases from V and 2 from J; bases not matched to a gene: 7. Looked up from germline, CDR1 is KGHDR and CDR2 is SFDVKD. CDR3 length: 17 residues.

The gene calls are TRBV2 and TRBJ1-5, with 7 positions matching TRBD1. Looked up from germline, CDR1 is SNHLY and CDR2 is FYNNEI. V lost 6 bases and J lost 0; bases outside the gene matches: 5. The CDR3 has 15 residues. Here the CDR3 reads CASRTGTDSNQPQHF. In DNA, the CDR3 is TGTGCCAGCAGGACAGGGACAGATAGCAATCAGCCCCAGCATTTT.

The chain has TRBV6-2 or TRBV6-3 and TRBJ1-1; D possibly corresponds to TRBD1 (5 bases). Trimming cost V 2 bases and J 0 bases, with 13 bases left between them. CDR3 length: 16 residues. Per the germline V gene, CDR1 is MNHEY and CDR2 is SVGEGT. The CDR3 is CASSYQKTAMNTEAFF. In nucleotides, the CDR3 is TGTGCCAGCAGTTACCAAAAGACAGCAATGAACACTGAAGCTTTCTTT.

This clone was seen only once. J is TRBJ1-1 and V is TRBV4-1, with D unresolved. CDR1 is MGHRA and CDR2 is YSYEKL in the germline V gene. This CDR3 is built from 15 residues. Trimming took off 0 bases at V and 6 bases at J, with 14 bases between the two ends. CDR3 bases: TGCGCCAGCAGCCAAGATATACTAAGCGGCGCTGAAGCTTTCTTT. It yields the protein CASSQDILSGAEAFF.

The chain recombines TRBV18 with TRBJ1-1, with 7 nucleotides matching TRBD1. From germline, CDR1 is KGHSH and CDR2 LQKENI. CDR3 length equals 12 residues. With V trimmed by 8 bases and J by 4 bases, 4 bases remained unmatched. CDR3 residues: CASRDRATEAFF. The CDR3 nucleotides read TGTGCCAGCCGGGACAGAGCCACTGAAGCTTTCTTT.

The chain carries TRBV5-1 and TRBJ2-7; D gene ambiguous. V lost 4 bases and J lost 4, with 12 bases in between. Germline lookup yields CDR1 SGHRS and CDR2 YFSETQ. The CDR3 extends over 13 amino acids. In DNA, the CDR3 is TGCGCCAGCAGCCCCCCTACGGTATACGAGCAGTACTTC. Encoded protein: CASSPPTVYEQYF.

This chain joins TRBV28 and TRBJ2-3; 9 bases align to TRBD2. The V gene end was trimmed by 3 bases and the J gene end by 0 bases; junction bases not matched to a gene: 10. Germline V gene data show CDR1 as MDHEN and CDR2 as SYDVKM. The CDR3 has 18 residues. As DNA, the CDR3 is TGTGCCAGCAGTTTCCCGGCTAGCGGGGATGGTAGCACAGATACGCAGTATTTT. Residues: CASSFPASGDGSTDTQYF.

The gene calls are TRBV7-2 and TRBJ2-1; the match to TRBD2 covers 13 bases. The ends lost 5 bases at V and 0 bases at J; junction bases unmatched: 4. Germline CDR1 SGHTA, CDR2 FQGNSA. The CDR3 totals 17 residues. Here the CDR3 DNA reads TGTGCCAGCAGCGGACTAGCGGGGGCCCTCTCCTACAATGAGCAGTTCTTC. This translates into CASSGLAGALSYNEQFF.

This chain links TRBV7-8 with TRBJ2-1, with D maybe TRBD2 (5 bases). Trimming removed 0 bases at V and 12 bases at J, with 9 bases between. CDR1 is SGHVS and CDR2 is FQNEAQ in the germline V gene. The CDR3 is made up of 12 amino acids. The CDR3 loop reads CASSLAGRGQFF. The CDR3 nucleotides read TGTGCCAGCAGCTTAGCCGGTCGGGGGCAGTTCTTC.